One TCR beta chain is described in this entry. Its target is not known. These data are taken from a study of beta chain features in type 1 diabetes. Reverse transcribing all isolated RNA meant expressed TCRB transcripts were sequenced. Measured with immunoSEQ multiplex PCR; TCRdb has only the in-frame clones, and not every one. The data show 150,000 to 190,000 clones, with 10% seen just once and roughly 0.45% held by the top ten. Germline loops: CDR1 KGHSH, CDR2 LQKENI. The CDR3 sequence is 15 residues long. Trimming pared 2 bases from V and 3 bases from J, leaving 14 bases between. Overall study results and limits: Individuals with type 1 diabetes displayed fewer insertions and more deletions at VDJ junctions. Within each of all four CD4+ subsets, Type 1 diabetes patients had TCRB CDR3s that were moderately but significantly shorter.

This sequence originates from a young man with type 1 diabetes. J is TRBJ2-7 and V is TRBV18; possibly TRBD1 for D (6 bases). Input material: central memory CD4+ T cells from blood. CDR3 loop: CASSPAGTFHYEQYF. CDR3 DNA: TGTGCCAGCTCACCAGCCGGGACATTTCACTACGAGCAGTACTTC. The full variable domain, with the rest looked up from reference TRBV18 and TRBJ2-7, is NAGVMQNPRHLVRRRGQEARLRCSPMKGHSHVYWYRQLPEEGLKFMVYLQKENIIDESGMPKERFSAEFPKEGPSILRIQQVVRGDSAAYFCASSPAGTFHYEQYFGPGTRLTVT.